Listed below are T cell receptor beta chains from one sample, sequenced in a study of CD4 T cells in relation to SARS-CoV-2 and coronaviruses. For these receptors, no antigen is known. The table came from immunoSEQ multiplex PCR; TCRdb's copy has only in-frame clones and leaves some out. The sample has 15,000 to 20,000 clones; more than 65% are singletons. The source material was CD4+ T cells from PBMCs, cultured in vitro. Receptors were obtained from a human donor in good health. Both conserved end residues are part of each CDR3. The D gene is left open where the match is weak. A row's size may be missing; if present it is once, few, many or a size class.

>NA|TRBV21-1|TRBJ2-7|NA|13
TGTGCCAGCTCTCCCCGTCCGGACTACGAGCAGTACTTC
CASSPRPDYEQYF
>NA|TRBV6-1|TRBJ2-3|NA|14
TGTGCCAGCAGTGAAAGGAGAGTCACAGATACGCAGTATTTT
CASSERRVTDTQYF
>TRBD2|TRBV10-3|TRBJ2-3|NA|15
TGTGCCATCAGCATAGCGGGGGGCTACTTGGATACGCAGTATTTT
CAISIAGGYLDTQYF
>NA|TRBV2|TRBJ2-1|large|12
TGTGCCAGCAGTGAAGGCAGGGGTGAGCAGTTCTTC
CASSEGRGEQFF
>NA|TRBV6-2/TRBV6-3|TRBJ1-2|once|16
TGTGCCAGCAGTGACGCCAACGGCCAGGGTTTGGGTGGCTACACCTTC
CASSDANGQGLGGYTF
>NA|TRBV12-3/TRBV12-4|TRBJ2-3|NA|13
TGTGCCAGCAGTCGACTATCCACAGATACGCAGTATTTT
CASSRLSTDTQYF
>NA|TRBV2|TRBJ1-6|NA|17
TGTGCCAGCCAAACGTCGGGGGCTAAGCCCTTTAATTCACCCCTCCACTTT
CASQTSGAKPFNSPLHF
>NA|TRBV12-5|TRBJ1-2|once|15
TGTGCTAGTGGTTTTCAGACTCGAGTTAACTATGGCTACACCTTC
CASGFQTRVNYGYTF
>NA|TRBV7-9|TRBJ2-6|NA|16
TGTGCCAGCAGCCGATCGGCAGGGTCCGGGGCCAACGTCCTGACTTTC
CASSRSAGSGANVLTF
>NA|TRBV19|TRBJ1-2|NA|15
TGTGCCAGTAGTATAGGGGCCGAGATGAGATGGGGCTACACCTTC
CASSIGAEMRWGYTF
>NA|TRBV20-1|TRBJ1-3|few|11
TGCAGTGCTAGAGGGTTGAACACCATATATTTT
CSARGLNTIYF
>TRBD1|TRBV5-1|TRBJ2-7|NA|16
TGCGCCAGCAGCTTGGGAGGGACAGGGGGCGGTTACGAGCAGTACTTC
CASSLGGTGGGYEQYF
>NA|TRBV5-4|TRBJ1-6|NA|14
TGTGCCAGCAGCTTCCAGGGGATGGATTCACCCCTCCACTTT
CASSFQGMDSPLHF
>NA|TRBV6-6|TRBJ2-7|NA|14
TGTGCCAGCAGTATCCCTCGGGGGAACTACGAGCAGTACTTC
CASSIPRGNYEQYF
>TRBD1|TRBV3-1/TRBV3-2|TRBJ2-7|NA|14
TGTGCCAGCAGCCATGTGGACAGGGGAGGCGAGCAGTACTTC
CASSHVDRGGEQYF
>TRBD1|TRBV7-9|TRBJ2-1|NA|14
TGTGCCAGCAGCAAGGGACAGGGAGACTTTGAGCAGTTCTTC
CASSKGQGDFEQFF
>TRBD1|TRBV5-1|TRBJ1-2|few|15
TGCGCCAGCACCGAGGGACAGGGGGCAGAGGGTGGCTACACCTTC
CASTEGQGAEGGYTF
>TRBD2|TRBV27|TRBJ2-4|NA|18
TGTGCCAGCAGTTTATATCCCCCGCCCGGGAGGGCCAAAAACATTCAGTACTTC
CASSLYPPPGRAKNIQYF
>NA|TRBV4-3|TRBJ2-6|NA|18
TGCGCCAGCAGCCACGGGAGGGACAGCATCTCTGGGGCCAACGTCCTGACTTTC
CASSHGRDSISGANVLTF
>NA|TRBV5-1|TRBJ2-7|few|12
TGCGCCAGCAGTCAGGGGACCTACGAGCAGTACTTC
CASSQGTYEQYF
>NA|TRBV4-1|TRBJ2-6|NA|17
TGCGCCAGCAGCCTGCTCTCCTCTAAGGCTGGGGCCAACGTCCTGACTTTC
CASSLLSSKAGANVLTF
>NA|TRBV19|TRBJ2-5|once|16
TGTGCCAGTAGTATCGAACCCCCGGGGGCGCGGGAGACCCAGTACTTC
CASSIEPPGARETQYF
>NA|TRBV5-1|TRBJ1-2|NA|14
TGCGCCAGCAGCCCGGGACTCCGATCCTATGGCTACACCTTC
CASSPGLRSYGYTF
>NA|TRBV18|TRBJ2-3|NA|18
TGTGCCAGCTCACCCGGCCGGACAGCCCGAACAATCACAGATACGCAGTATTTT
CASSPGRTARTITDTQYF
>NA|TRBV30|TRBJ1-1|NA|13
TGTGCCTGGAGGGAGCCGGTGAACACTGAAGCTTTCTTT
CAWREPVNTEAFF
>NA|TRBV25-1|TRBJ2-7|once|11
TGTGCCAGCAGTGCCCTCTACGAGCAGTACTTC
CASSALYEQYF
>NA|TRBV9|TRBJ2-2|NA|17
TGTGCCAGCAGCGTTGGAGGGGGGCGACCTTACACCGGGGAGCTGTTTTTT
CASSVGGGRPYTGELFF
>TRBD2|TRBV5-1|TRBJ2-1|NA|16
TGCGCCAGCAGCTTGGGGGTTAGAGCGGGAGAGGGTGAGCAGTTCTTC
CASSLGVRAGEGEQFF
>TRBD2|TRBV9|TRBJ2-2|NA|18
TGTGCCAGCAGCGTGAGAGAGAGCGGGGGGGCCCGGACCGGGGAGCTGTTTTTT
CASSVRESGGARTGELFF
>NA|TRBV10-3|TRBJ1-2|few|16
TGTGCCATCAGTGAGTCACCAGGGTATGGCTACTATGGCTACACCTTC
CAISESPGYGYYGYTF
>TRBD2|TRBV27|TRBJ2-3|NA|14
TGTGCCAGCAGGCGGGGGGCAGTGACAGATACGCAGTATTTT
CASRRGAVTDTQYF
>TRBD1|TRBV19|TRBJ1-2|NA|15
TGTGCCAGTAGTAGTAGGGACAGTCGTATGTTGGGCTACACCTTC
CASSSRDSRMLGYTF
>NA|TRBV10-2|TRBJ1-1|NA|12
TGCGCCAGCAGTCGAGGTTGGACTGAAGCTTTCTTT
CASSRGWTEAFF
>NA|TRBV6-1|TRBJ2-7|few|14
TGTGCCAGCAGTGAAATGGAGCGGAACTACGAGCAGTACTTC
CASSEMERNYEQYF
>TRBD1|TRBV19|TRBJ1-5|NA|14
TGTGCCAGTTCGGACAGGCCGGAGAATCAGCCCCAGCATTTT
CASSDRPENQPQHF
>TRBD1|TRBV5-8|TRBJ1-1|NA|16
TGTGCCAGCAGCCACCCCGGACAGGGTGGGAACACTGAAGCTTTCTTT
CASSHPGQGGNTEAFF
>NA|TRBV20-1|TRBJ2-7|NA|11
TGCAGTGCTAGGGACAACTACGAGCAGTACTTC
CSARDNYEQYF
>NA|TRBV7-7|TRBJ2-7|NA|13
TGTGCTAGCAGCCTAGTTAGGGGCCACGAGCAGTACTTC
CASSLVRGHEQYF
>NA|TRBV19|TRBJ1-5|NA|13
TGCCCCCAGACGGAAGTTAGCAATCAGCCCCAGCATTTT
CPQTEVSNQPQHF
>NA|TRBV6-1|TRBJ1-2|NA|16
TGTGCCAGCCGCGAAGATCCTAACAGGGTAGTAAGGGGCTACACCTTC
CASREDPNRVVRGYTF
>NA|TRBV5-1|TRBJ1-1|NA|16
TGCGCCAGCAGTTCGGGACAAGCTAGTGCGGGCACTGAAGCTTTCTTT
CASSSGQASAGTEAFF
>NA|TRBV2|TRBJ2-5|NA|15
TGTGCCAGCAGTGAATTGCGGAACCCACAAGAGACCCAGTACTTC
CASSELRNPQETQYF
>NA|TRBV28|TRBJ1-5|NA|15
TGTGCCAGCAGTTTGGGGTCAGGAGGCAATCAGCCCCAGCATTTT
CASSLGSGGNQPQHF
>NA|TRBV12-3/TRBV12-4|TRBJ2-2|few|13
TGTGCCAGCAGTTTCGGCAGCACCGGGGAGCTGTTTTTT
CASSFGSTGELFF